Described below is a single T cell receptor (beta chain) sequence and its context. The CDR3 runs to 17 residues. V lost 3 bases to trimming and J lost 1 base; unmatched junction nucleotides: 6. Germline CDR1 reads MGHRA; CDR2 reads YSYEKL. The cDNA 3' end received a ligated oligonucleotide with a UMI. The first PCR ran 4 to 5 cycles with an equimolar RC1.1 and RC1.2 beta primer mix. A single record per CDR3 protein comes from TCRdb applying MiXCR to the UMI-ligation and nested PCR reads. The data contain fewer than 50,000 distinct CDR3 sequences, around a tenth of them seen just once; the ten biggest clones take up about 9.4%. The data originate from a study of quantifying T cell responses using KT2 cells. In the study overall: cDNA was made from DNase-treated RNA using alpha and beta constant primers.

Specimen: PBMCs spiked with cells of the T cell clone KT2. The TCR comes from a human donor. The V gene is TRBV4-1, the J gene TRBJ2-2, with 9 nucleotides matching TRBD1. CDR3 sequence reads: CASSHAGQGRNTGELFF. The CDR3 bases are TGCGCCAGCAGCCATGCTGGACAGGGGAGGAACACCGGGGAGCTGTTTTTT.